This T cell receptor beta chain was documented in a study of cytomegalovirus exposure and HLA in healthy donors (dated by TCRdb to about 2017). Notes on the research overall: An earlier analysis of around 600 of the donors reported approximately 290 Gb of sequence data and 117 million unique TCR beta sequences from 150 million to 200 million T cells. Roughly 300 gigabases of sequencing data and around 80 million unique TCR sequences made up an early release that covered approximately 620 HLA-typed donors. Of the 300 to 500 genotyped donors, 70% to 90% were placed in the genetic ancestry cluster associated with self-reported Caucasian donors. The study was designed to test whether signatures of past pathogen exposure could be identified by cataloging public T cell receptors. The study used immunosequencing to profile the T cell repertoires of 600 to 850 subjects and linked those repertoires to cytomegalovirus serostatus. Along with the roughly 670-subject first cohort, a separate validation cohort of about 110 different subjects was used. To predict cytomegalovirus infection status, the study combined high-throughput TCR immunosequencing, statistical association of individual TCRs with disease status, and machine learning. A later analysis re-examined previously published TCR beta repertoires from more than 650 donors and added high-resolution HLA genotyping to investigate patterns of TCR occurrence. In the later analysis, no new phenotypic data were used to find candidate immune exposures; instead, reliance was placed on TCR beta sequences and their occurrence across donors. An earlier analysis of some 600 of the donors applied high-throughput TCR beta sequencing to assess whether each TCR beta V gene segment acted as functional or pseudogenic. Donor age, sex, ethnicity and CMV serostatus were collected together with the repertoire data. A later genetic analysis used genome-wide SNP genotypes for about 65% of the 666 donors, treating that subset as a discovery cohort. Every discovery cohort repertoire had been produced on one sequencing platform. Both class I and class II loci were covered by HLA typing, at four-digit resolution. The number of donors typed differed by locus, with about 629-640 for A, B, C, DRB1 and DQB1, around 500 for DQA1, 600 to 610 for DPA1, and approximately 470 for DPB1. Several DR-DQ haplotypes were treated as single units for association and clustering because of strong linkage in the cohort. On average, about 240,000 unique TCR beta nucleotide sequences were sequenced per donor among some 430 genotyped donors of the cohort, with roughly 19% of those sequences being non-productive. Results the study describes overall, beyond this receptor: Most CMV-associated TCR beta chains appeared to be HLA-restricted in a later analysis, and the HLA associations seemed to be driven largely by CMV exposure. A later genetic analysis associated a missense DCLRE1C variant with V-gene and J-gene trimming of TCR beta chains, and an independent cohort replicated the association. In an earlier analysis of some 640 of the donors, most TCR beta V segments were observed in productive rearrangements about 87% or about 30% of the time, broadly matching IMGT annotations. Compared with the roughly 670-donor mean, donors in an Asian-associated ancestry cluster had fewer N-insertions in productive TCRs, according to a later genetic analysis. It was suggested by the authors that the approach could potentially be generalized to other disease states and immunological phenotypes. Because the 87-base-pair reads could not distinguish some IMGT-functional V segments, including TRBV6-2 and TRBV6-3, those segments were excluded. The classifier was reported to diagnose cytomegalovirus status with high specificity and sensitivity in both the original cohort and the validation cohort. Strong co-occurrence of HLA alleles, especially DR and DQ, made assigning TCR associations to individual alleles difficult. Presence/absence analyses assumed roughly uniform sequencing depth across donors, an assumption that may not hold. In a later analysis, around 17,000 TCR beta sequences were associated with specific HLA alleles at a false discovery rate of 0.05. A further reported finding was that TCR beta sequences accurately predicted the HLA-A and HLA-B alleles for most subjects in the first cohort. In vitro tests confirmed that a few of the cytomegalovirus-associated TCR beta chains recognize cytomegalovirus antigens. This cohort had only TCR beta chains sequenced, and the lack of alpha or paired-chain data limited which features could be detected. According to a later analysis, TCR association rates differed among HLA loci, with DRB1 alleles showing the most associated TCRs and HLA-C alleles showing the fewest. A later analysis found that HLA-associated TCR beta chains were more clonally expanded and had lower generation probabilities than equally common non-associated chains. Several of the top co-occurrence clusters appeared to be linked to parvovirus B19, influenza, CMV and Epstein-Barr virus, according to a later analysis. Correlated functional status among segregating V segments might be attributable to linkage disequilibrium, but an unknown experimental factor could not be ruled out. Because counts were too low, about 18 rarely observed V segments, including chromosome 9 orphons, were excluded from the earlier analysis of 587 of the donors. While some public TCRs were present in many individuals, most TCR sequences turned up only very rarely across donors. In the study, 150 to 200 TCR beta chains were listed as associated with cytomegalovirus. Because HLA typing was unavailable for some donors at each locus, only the typed subset was used in association tests. CMV serostatus was the only immune exposure information available for the cohort. A cluster of highly shared sequence variants was judged likely to be a technical artifact of the sequencing pipeline.

Preparation of the library involved the immunoSEQ multiplex PCR assay. A mixture of 60 forward primers for TCR Vbeta segments and 13 reverse primers for TCR Jbeta segments was used in the multiplex PCR. The CDR3 region of rearranged TCR beta genes was amplified from genomic DNA by a multiplex PCR assay. The Illumina HiSeq System was used to sequence the amplified TCR beta libraries as 87-base-pair reads. Turning to the authors' computational methods: A later analysis tallied tens of millions of unique TCR beta chains across the 700 or so repertoires, and approximately 11 million of those chains were shared by two or more donors. A nearest-neighbor algorithm error-corrected the raw reads and collapsed the reads into unique sequences, merging closely related sequences to remove PCR and sequencing errors. CDR3 sequences were aligned to IMGT reference sequences to assign V, D and J gene segments. For a sequence to be retained, a match of at least six nucleotides was required to both a V gene segment and a J gene segment. A rearrangement was called productive if the CDR3 had no stop codons and remained in frame with V and J, and every other rearrangement was called non-productive. Following IMGT convention, CDR3 was defined as the stretch from the second conserved V-encoded cysteine to the conserved J-encoded phenylalanine. The earlier analysis of 500 to 650 of the donors excluded any sequence lacking an unambiguous match to a single V gene segment. An earlier analysis of around 600 of the donors classified V segments as functional when productive rearrangements were above 56.7% and as segregating when the standard deviation between donors was above 5%. A statistical classification framework was developed to diagnose cytomegalovirus status using the catalog of TCR beta chain sequences. In a later analysis, V and J genes were assigned by comparing TCR nucleotide sequences against IMGT/GENE-DB human TR gene sequences. A later analysis assigned CDR3 sequences and most-parsimonious VDJ recombination scenarios with the TCRdist pipeline. In a later analysis, each TCR beta chain was defined by its CDR3 amino acid sequence together with its V-gene family, and reads lacking a unique V-gene family were excluded. A later analysis removed 550 to 700 highly shared, low-generation-probability nucleotide sequences to deal with suspected cross-contamination and a sequencing artifact. In a later analysis, a clonal expansion index was calculated for each public chain from normalized within-repertoire ranks of inferred template counts. In a later analysis, generation probabilities were computed with a VDJ recombination model fitted to out-of-frame rearrangements, and the resulting probabilities were checked against IGoR. A later analysis scored TCR-TCR, TCR-HLA and TCR-CMV co-occurrence with hypergeometric tests, applying a repertoire-size bias correction to TCR pairs. To estimate false discovery rates, a later analysis permuted the HLA or CMV assignments 20 times. In a later analysis, co-occurring TCRs were grouped with DBSCAN, and TCRdist sequence similarity was added when clustering was performed within HLA-allele-positive subsets. Repertoires with fewer than 30,000 or more than 120,000 public chains, plus five repertoires with anomalous nucleotide sharing, were excluded from co-occurrence clustering. In its TCRdb copy, this immuneACCESS table keeps in-frame sequences only and misses some clones. Where compared with another copy, unresolved V genes explain less than half of these, and the others have no known cause. V and J calls and clone size are as listed in that table; D and trimming were resolved from the DNA. The sample table lists about 140,000 clones, 61% of them with a count of one. The ten biggest clones cover around 1.9% of the sample.

In total, roughly 670 healthy bone marrow donors made up the cohort. Cohort members were all nominally healthy when sampled, although unrecorded immune exposures were likely present. The donor tested CMV seronegative, placing the donor among the 350 or so seronegative members of the cohort. Each donor provided a peripheral blood sample, and peripheral blood mononuclear cells were used for TCR beta sequencing. The Qiagen DNeasy Blood Extraction Kit was used to extract genomic DNA from the blood cell samples. Concerning this clone itself: Its antigen is still unknown. No much larger clonotype is one base removed from it; base qualities were not supplied.

The cysteine opens and the phenylalanine closes a CDR3 of 12 amino acids. Only the CDR3 part of the read is kept: 36 bases, read in frame from the first base. CDR1 is given as KGHSH and CDR2 as LQKENI, both from the germline V gene. Trimming costs V 4 bases and J 7 bases, and their ends lie 8 bases apart. Specimen: PBMCs. The origin of this receptor is a male donor in good health and CMV-seronegative. Recombination linked TRBV18 to TRBJ1-3; no confident D gene assignment can be made. The DNA is as follows: TGTGCCAGCTCACTCACGGGTAACACCATATATTTT. Its protein is CASSLTGNTIYF. Joined to the reference TRBV18 and TRBJ1-3 proteins, this CDR3 gives the full variable domain: NAGVMQNPRHLVRRRGQEARLRCSPMKGHSHVYWYRQLPEEGLKFMVYLQKENIIDESGMPKERFSAEFPKEGPSILRIQQVVRGDSAAYFCASSLTGNTIYFGEGSWLTVV.